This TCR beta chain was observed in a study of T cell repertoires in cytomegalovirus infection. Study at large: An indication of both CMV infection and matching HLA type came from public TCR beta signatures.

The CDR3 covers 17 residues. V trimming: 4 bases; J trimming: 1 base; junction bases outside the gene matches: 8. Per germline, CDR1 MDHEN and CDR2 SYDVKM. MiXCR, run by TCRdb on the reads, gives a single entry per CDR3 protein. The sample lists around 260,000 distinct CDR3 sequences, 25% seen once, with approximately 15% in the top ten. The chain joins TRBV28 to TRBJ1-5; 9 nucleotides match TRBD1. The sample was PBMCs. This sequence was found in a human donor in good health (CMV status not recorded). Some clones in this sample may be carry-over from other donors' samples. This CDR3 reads CASSWNTGTGSNQPQHF. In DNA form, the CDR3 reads TGTGCCAGCAGTTGGAATACTGGGACAGGGAGCAATCAGCCCCAGCATTTT.